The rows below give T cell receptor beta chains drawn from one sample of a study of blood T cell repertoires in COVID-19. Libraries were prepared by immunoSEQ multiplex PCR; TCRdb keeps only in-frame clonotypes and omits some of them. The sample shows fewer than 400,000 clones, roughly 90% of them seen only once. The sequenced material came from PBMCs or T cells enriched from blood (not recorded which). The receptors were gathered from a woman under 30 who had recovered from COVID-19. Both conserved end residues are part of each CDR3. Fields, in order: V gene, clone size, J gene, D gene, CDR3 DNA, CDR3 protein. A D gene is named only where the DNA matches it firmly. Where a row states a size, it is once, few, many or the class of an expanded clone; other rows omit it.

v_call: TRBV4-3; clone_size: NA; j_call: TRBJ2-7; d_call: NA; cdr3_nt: TGCGCCAGCAGCCGAGGGGGATGGGGCACCACCTACGAGCAGTACTTC; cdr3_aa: CASSRGGWGTTYEQYF
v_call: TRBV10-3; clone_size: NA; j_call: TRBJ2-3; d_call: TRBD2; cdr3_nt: TGTGCCATCAGTTTGGGACTAGCGGGGGGCGTCACAGATACGCAGTATTTT; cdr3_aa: CAISLGLAGGVTDTQYF
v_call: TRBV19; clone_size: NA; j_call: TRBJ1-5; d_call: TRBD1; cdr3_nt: TGTGCCAGTAGTAAAACCGGGACAGGGGTAGATCAGCCCCAGCATTTT; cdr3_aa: CASSKTGTGVDQPQHF
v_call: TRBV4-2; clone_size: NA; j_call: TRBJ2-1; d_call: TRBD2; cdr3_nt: TGTGCCAGCAGCCCTCCGGGACTAGCCAATGAGCAGTTCTTC; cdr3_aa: CASSPPGLANEQFF
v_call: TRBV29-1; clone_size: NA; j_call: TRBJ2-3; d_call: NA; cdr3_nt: TGCAGCGCCCACAGGGTTCGGGATACGCAGTATTTT; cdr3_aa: CSAHRVRDTQYF
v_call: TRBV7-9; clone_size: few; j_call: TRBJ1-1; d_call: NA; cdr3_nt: TGTGCCAGCAGCTTCTCGGCGGGGGGCGAAGCTTTCTTT; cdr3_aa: CASSFSAGGEAFF
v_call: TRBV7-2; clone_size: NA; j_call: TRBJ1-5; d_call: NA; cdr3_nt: TGTGCCAGCAGCTTAAACCCCCTCCGGTCGCCCCAGCATTTT; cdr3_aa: CASSLNPLRSPQHF
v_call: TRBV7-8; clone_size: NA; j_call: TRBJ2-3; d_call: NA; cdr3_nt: TGTGCCAGCAGCTTACGAGCAGATACGCAGTATTTT; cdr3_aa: CASSLRADTQYF
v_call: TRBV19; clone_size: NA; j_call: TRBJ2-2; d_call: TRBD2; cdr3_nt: TGTGCCAGTAGTGTCTCATATCGACTAGCCGCCGGGGAGCTGTTTTTT; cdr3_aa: CASSVSYRLAAGELFF
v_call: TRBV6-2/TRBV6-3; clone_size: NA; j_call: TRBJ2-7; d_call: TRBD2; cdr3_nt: TGTGCCAGCAGTTCCCTGATGGCGGGAGTAGACGAGCAGTACTTC; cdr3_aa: CASSSLMAGVDEQYF
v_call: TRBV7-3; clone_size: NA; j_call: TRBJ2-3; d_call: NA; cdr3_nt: TGTGCCAGCAGCTTATGGCGGGCGGGCACAGATACGCAGTATTTT; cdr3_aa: CASSLWRAGTDTQYF
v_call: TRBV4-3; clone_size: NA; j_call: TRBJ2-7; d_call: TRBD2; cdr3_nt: TGCGCCAGCAGCCAAGGAGCGGGGGGTCACGAGCAGTACTTC; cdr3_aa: CASSQGAGGHEQYF
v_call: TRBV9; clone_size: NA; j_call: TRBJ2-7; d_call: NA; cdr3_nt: TGTGCCAGCAGCGTAGGCCGAGACAGTTCCTACGAGCAGTACTTC; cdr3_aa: CASSVGRDSSYEQYF
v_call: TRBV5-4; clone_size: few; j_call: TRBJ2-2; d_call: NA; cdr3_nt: TGTGCCAGCAGCTTAGGAGGGACCGCCGGGGAGCTGTTTTTT; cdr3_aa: CASSLGGTAGELFF
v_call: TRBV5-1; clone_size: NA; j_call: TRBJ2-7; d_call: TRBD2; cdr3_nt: TGCGCCAGCAGCTTGGAAGGTAGCGGGAAGGGCGAGCAGTACTTC; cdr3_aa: CASSLEGSGKGEQYF
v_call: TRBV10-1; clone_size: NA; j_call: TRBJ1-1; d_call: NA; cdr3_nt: TGCGCCAGCAGCGGACAGAAGACGCTGAACACTGAAGCTTTCTTT; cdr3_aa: CASSGQKTLNTEAFF
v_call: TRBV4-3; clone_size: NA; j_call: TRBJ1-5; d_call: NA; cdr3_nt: TGCGCCAGCAGCCCAGGTTTTCAGTATAGCAATCAGCCCCAGCATTTT; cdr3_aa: CASSPGFQYSNQPQHF
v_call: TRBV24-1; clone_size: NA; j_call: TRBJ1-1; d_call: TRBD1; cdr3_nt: TGTGCCACCAGACCGACAGGGTTGAACACTGAAGCTTTCTTT; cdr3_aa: CATRPTGLNTEAFF
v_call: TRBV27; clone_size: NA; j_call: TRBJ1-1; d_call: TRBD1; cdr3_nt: TGTGCCAGCAGTTTACGAGGGACAGGGGGCACTGAAGCTTTCTTT; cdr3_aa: CASSLRGTGGTEAFF
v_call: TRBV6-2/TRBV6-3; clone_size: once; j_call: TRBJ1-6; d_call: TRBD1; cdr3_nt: TGTGCCAGCAGTTACTCGACAGGGTTGAATTCACCCCTCCACTTT; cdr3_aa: CASSYSTGLNSPLHF
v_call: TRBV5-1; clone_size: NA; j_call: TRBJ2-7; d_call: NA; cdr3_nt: TGCGCCAGCAGCTTGCAAGCGGGCGCCTACTACGAGCAGTACTTC; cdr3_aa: CASSLQAGAYYEQYF
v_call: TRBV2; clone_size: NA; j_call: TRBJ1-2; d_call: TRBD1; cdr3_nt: TGTGCCAGCACCTTGGACAGGACTTATGGCTACACCTTC; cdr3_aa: CASTLDRTYGYTF
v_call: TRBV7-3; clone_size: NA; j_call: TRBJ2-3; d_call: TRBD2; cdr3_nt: TGTGCCAGCAGCTTAATCGCGGGAGGCCCCGCCCTCACAGATACGCAGTATTTT; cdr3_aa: CASSLIAGGPALTDTQYF
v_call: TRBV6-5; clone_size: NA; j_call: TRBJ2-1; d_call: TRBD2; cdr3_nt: TGTGCCAGCAGTTCCCGAACTAGCGGGAGCTACAATGAGCAGTTCTTC; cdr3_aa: CASSSRTSGSYNEQFF
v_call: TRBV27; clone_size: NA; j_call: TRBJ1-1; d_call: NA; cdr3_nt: TGTGCCAGCAGACACAACGCGGAAAGCCCGGAAGCTTTCTTT; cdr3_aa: CASRHNAESPEAFF
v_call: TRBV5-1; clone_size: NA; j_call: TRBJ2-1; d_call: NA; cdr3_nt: TGCGCCAGCAGCGCCCAACTAGGGAATGAGCAGTTCTTC; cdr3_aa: CASSAQLGNEQFF
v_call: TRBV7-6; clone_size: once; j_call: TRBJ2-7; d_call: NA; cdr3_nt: TGTGCCAGCAGCTTAGTTCGCTGGCAGAACTACGAGCAGTACTTC; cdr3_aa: CASSLVRWQNYEQYF
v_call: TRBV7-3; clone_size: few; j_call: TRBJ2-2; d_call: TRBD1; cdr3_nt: TGTGCCAGCAGCTCTCAGGGGGACACCGGGGAGCTGTTTTTT; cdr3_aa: CASSSQGDTGELFF
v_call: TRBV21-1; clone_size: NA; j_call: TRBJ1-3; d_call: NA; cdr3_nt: TGTGCCAGCAGTCTTGAGGGAGTAAACACCATATATTTT; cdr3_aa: CASSLEGVNTIYF
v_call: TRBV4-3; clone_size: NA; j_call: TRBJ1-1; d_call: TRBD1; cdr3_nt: TGCGCCAGCAGCCAAAGGAAGCCGGGACAGGGGGCTAGGAACACTGAAGCTTTCTTT; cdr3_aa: CASSQRKPGQGARNTEAFF
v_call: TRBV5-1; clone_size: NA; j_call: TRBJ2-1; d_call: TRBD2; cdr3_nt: TGCGCCAGCAGCTACCCTAGCGGGAGGGAGGCCTACAATGAGCAGTTCTTC; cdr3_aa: CASSYPSGREAYNEQFF
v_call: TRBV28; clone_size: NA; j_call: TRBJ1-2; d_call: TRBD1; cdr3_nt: TGTGCCAGCAGGAATACAGGGGGCGGAGGGTATGGCTACACCTTC; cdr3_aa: CASRNTGGGGYGYTF
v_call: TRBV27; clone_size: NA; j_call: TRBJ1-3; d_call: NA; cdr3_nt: TGTGCCAGCAGTTTATCGCAGTTTTCTGGAAACACCATATATTTT; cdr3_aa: CASSLSQFSGNTIYF
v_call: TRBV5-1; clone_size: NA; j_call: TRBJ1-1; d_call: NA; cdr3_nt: TGCGCCAGCAGCGTGGACAGGAACACTGAAGCTTTCTTT; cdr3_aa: CASSVDRNTEAFF
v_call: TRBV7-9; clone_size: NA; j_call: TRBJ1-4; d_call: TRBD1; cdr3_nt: TGTGCCACGCGCAGGGGGCAGGCTGAAAAACTGTTTTTT; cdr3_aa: CATRRGQAEKLFF
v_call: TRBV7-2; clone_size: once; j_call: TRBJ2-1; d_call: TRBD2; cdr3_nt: TGTGCCAGCAGCCCATCTCTAGCGGTTGAGCAGTTCTTC; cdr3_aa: CASSPSLAVEQFF
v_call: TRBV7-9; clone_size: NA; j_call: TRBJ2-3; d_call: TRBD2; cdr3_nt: TGTGCCAGCAGCTCCTGGACTAGTATGTTCGCAGATACGCAGTATTTT; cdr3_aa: CASSSWTSMFADTQYF
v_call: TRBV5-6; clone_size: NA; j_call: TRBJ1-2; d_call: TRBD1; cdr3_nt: TGTGCCAGCAGCTCGACACGGACAGGGCGCTATGGCTACACCTTC; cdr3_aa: CASSSTRTGRYGYTF
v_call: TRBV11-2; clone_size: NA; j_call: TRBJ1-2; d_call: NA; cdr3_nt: TGTGCCAGCAGCTTATCGCGGGATGGCTACACCTTC; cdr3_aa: CASSLSRDGYTF
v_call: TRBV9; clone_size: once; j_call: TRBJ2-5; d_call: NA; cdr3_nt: TGTGCCAGCAGCGTAGGACAGCAAGAGACCCAGTACTTC; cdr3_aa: CASSVGQQETQYF
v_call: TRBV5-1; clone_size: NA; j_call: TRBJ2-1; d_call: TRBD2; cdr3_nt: TGCGCCAGCAGCTTAGCTAGCGGGGTATACAATGAGCAGTTCTTC; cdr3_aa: CASSLASGVYNEQFF
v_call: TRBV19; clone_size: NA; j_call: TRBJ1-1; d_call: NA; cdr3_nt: TGTGCCAGTAGTATAGACAGGGTAGCCGAAGCTTTCTTT; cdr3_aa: CASSIDRVAEAFF
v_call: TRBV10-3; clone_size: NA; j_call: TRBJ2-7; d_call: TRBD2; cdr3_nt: TGTGCCATCAGTGACGCTAGCGGGAGTAGGTACGAGCAGTACTTC; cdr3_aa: CAISDASGSRYEQYF
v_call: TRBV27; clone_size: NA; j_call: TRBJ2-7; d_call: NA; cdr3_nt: TGTGCCAGCAGCCGAAACCCTACGGTATTCTACGAGCAGTACTTC; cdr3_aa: CASSRNPTVFYEQYF
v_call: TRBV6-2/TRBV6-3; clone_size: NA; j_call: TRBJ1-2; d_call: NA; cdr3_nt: TGTGCCAGCAGTTACAGCGACAGGAATGGCTACACCTTC; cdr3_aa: CASSYSDRNGYTF
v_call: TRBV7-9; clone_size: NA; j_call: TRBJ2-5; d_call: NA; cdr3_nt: TGTGCCAGCAGGATCATGGGGGCGATCCAAGAGACCCAGTACTTC; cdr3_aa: CASRIMGAIQETQYF